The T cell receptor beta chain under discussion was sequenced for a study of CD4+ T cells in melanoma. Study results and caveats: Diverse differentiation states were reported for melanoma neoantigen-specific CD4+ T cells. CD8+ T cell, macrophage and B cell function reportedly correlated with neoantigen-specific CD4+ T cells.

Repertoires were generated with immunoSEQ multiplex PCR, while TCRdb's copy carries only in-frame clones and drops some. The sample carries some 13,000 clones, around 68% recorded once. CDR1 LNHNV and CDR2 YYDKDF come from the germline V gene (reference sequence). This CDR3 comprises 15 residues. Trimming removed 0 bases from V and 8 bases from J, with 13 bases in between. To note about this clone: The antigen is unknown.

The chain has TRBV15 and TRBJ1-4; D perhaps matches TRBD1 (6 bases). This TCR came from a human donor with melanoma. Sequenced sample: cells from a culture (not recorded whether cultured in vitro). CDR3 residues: CATSRDPQGGEKLFF. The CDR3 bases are TGTGCCACCAGCAGAGATCCACAGGGAGGGGAAAAACTGTTTTTT.